The 25 T cell receptor beta chains presented below share a single source sample, sequenced in a study of shared clonotypes between healthy human individuals (dated by TCRdb to the early 2020s). Library preparation used the immunoSEQ multiplex PCR assay. TCRdb obtained this table from immuneACCESS and retained in-frame rearrangements with V and J assigned. These tables miss some clones; where compared with another copy, unresolved V genes account for less than half of the shortfall, and the remainder is unexplained. The sample table holds roughly 770,000 clones, of which 96% were seen once. Under 0.3% of the sample comes from the top ten. CD8 naive samples were obtained by positive selection for CCR7 among CD45RO-negative cells, yielding a CD45RA+CCR7+ population from which TemRA cells were excluded. The sequencing sample was made of naive CD8+ T cells sorted from blood. The cell subset or site label for this specimen denotes: CD45RA+CCR7+. The receptors derive from a man aged 25-40 years in good health.

The chain combines TRBV5-4 with TRBJ2-2, with D unclear. This CDR3 is 17 amino acids long. From germline, CDR1 is SGHNT and CDR2 YYREEE (reference sequence). Trimming removed 3 bases at V and 1 base at J, with 16 bases between. The CDR3 is CASSSGDRFKNTGELFF. CDR3 coding DNA: TGTGCCAGCAGCTCCGGCGACCGTTTTAAGAACACCGGGGAGCTGTTTTTT. The full variable domain, in which reference TRBV5-4 and TRBJ2-2 provide the parts outside the CDR3, is ETGVTQSPTHLIKTRGQQVTLRCSSQSGHNTVSWYQQALGQGPQFIFQYYREEENGRGNFPPRFSGLQFPNYSSELNVNALELDDSALYLCASSSGDRFKNTGELFFGEGSRLTVL.

This clone was picked up one time. This chain links TRBV28 with TRBJ1-2; D might be TRBD1 (5 bases). In germline, CDR1 is MDHEN, CDR2 SYDVKM. The ends were cut back, 4 bases at V and 0 bases at J, with 9 bases in the middle. The CDR3 totals 14 residues. The CDR3 DNA reads as TGTGCCAGCAGTTACCGGGGCACTAACTATGGCTACACCTTC. It encodes CASSYRGTNYGYTF.

The rearrangement links TRBV19 to TRBJ1-1, with 8 bases that match TRBD1. The CDR3 extends over 17 amino acids. From germline, CDR1 is LNHDA and CDR2 SQIVND (reference sequence). V lost 4 bases, J lost 2 bases, and 12 bases stayed unmatched. The CDR3 loop is CASSKVGQGLLNTEAFF. In nucleotides, the CDR3 is TGTGCCAGTAGTAAAGTCGGACAGGGTTTATTAAACACTGAAGCTTTCTTT.

The V and J genes are TRBV29-1 and TRBJ2-7, with D perhaps TRBD2 (6 bases). Germline V lookup: CDR1 SQVTM, CDR2 ANQGSEA. The CDR3 consists of 14 residues. V lost 1 base and J lost 4, with 14 bases in between. This CDR3 is CSVEGGKRGYEQYF. CDR3 nucleotide sequence: TGCAGCGTTGAAGGCGGGAAGAGAGGGTACGAGCAGTACTTC.

This rearrangement joins TRBV2 to TRBJ2-7; 7 bases agree with TRBD1. The CDR3 is 16 residues long. The junction had 5 bases not matched to a gene; V was cut back by 0 bases and J by 0 bases. Per the germline V gene, CDR1 is SNHLY and CDR2 is FYNNEI. This CDR3 is CASSEAPGTDSYEQYF. The CDR3 region has the DNA TGTGCCAGCAGTGAAGCACCCGGGACAGACTCCTACGAGCAGTACTTC.

This chain joins TRBV2 and TRBJ2-7, with D hard to call. CDR3 length: 11 amino acids. Germline V lookup: CDR1 SNHLY, CDR2 FYNNEI. V lost 8 bases and J lost 4, with 9 bases in between. CDR3 sequence (DNA): TGTGCCAGCTGGAGAGCTTACGAGCAGTACTTC. It yields the protein CASWRAYEQYF.

The V and J genes are TRBV11-3 and TRBJ2-1; 13 bases agree with TRBD2. J gave up 6 bases and V 4 bases, and 3 bases lay outside the gene matches. CDR1 and CDR2 from the germline V gene are SGHNT and YENEEA. This CDR3 has 15 amino acids. CDR3 amino acids: CASSSGLAGPNEQFF. The CDR3 DNA follows: TGTGCCAGCAGCTCGGGACTAGCGGGACCCAATGAGCAGTTCTTC.

This clone was found once. This chain uses TRBV28 with TRBJ2-4; 8 bases line up with TRBD2. This CDR3 is built from 13 residues. Germline loops: CDR1 MDHEN, CDR2 SYDVKM. V gave up 7 bases and J gave up 13 bases; unmatched junction bases: 12. Here the CDR3 DNA reads TGTGCCAGCACGGGACTAGTGATAACAAGGCAGTACTTC. Its protein is CASTGLVITRQYF.

This chain joins TRBV25-1 and TRBJ2-2; TRBD2 aligns across 8 bases. CDR1 and CDR2 (germline): MGHDK, SYGVNS. V was pared by 9 bases and J by 6 bases, with 6 bases of the junction left unmatched. The length of the CDR3 is 13 residues. This CDR3 reads CASSGILPGELFF. DNA of the CDR3: TGTGCCAGTAGCGGGATCCTCCCCGGGGAGCTGTTTTTT.

Concerning this clone: The same CDR3 also results from other DNA sequences found in this sample. The rearrangement uses TRBV6-1 and TRBJ2-7, with 9 bases matching TRBD1. V was pared by 8 bases and J by 2 bases, with 1 base of the junction left unmatched. The length of the CDR3 is 12 residues. Germline V lookup: CDR1 MNHNS, CDR2 SASEGT. The CDR3 DNA reads as TGTGCCAGCCGGGACAGGGCCTACGAGCAGTACTTC. Its protein is CASRDRAYEQYF.

This chain links TRBV27 with TRBJ2-1; D uncertain. The germline V gene encodes CDR1 MNHEY and CDR2 SMNVEV (reference sequence). Trimming left V 8 bases short and J 8 bases short, with 13 bases between. This CDR3 contains 12 residues. This CDR3 is CASGYQMYEQFF. The CDR3 region has the DNA TGTGCCAGCGGATATCAAATGTATGAGCAGTTCTTC.

The CDR3 reads CASSSAPSPYEQYF. The CDR3 DNA is TGTGCCAGCAGCTCGGCCCCAAGCCCCTACGAGCAGTACTTC. V is TRBV5-4 and J is TRBJ2-7; no clear D gene. The CDR3 is 14 amino acids. Germline assignment: CDR1 SGHNT and CDR2 YYREEE (reference sequence). Trimming pared 3 bases from V and 2 bases from J, leaving 12 bases between.

This clone was seen a single time. V is TRBV7-2 and J is TRBJ2-5; 10 bases align to TRBD2. Germline V gives CDR1 SGHTA, CDR2 FQGNSA. This CDR3 is built from 17 residues. Unmatched junction bases numbered 14, after V lost 5 bases and J lost 5 bases. The CDR3 reads CASSPGGGLAGVETQYF. The CDR3, as DNA: TGTGCCAGCAGCCCAGGGGGCGGGCTAGCGGGAGTCGAGACCCAGTACTTC.

This chain joins TRBV7-9 and TRBJ2-7, with 8 bases identical to TRBD2. Germline V gene lookup returns CDR1 SEHNR and CDR2 FQNEAQ (reference sequence). The CDR3 has 16 amino acids. Germline trimming cut 8 bases from V and 2 bases from J; bases unmatched to any gene: 14. This chain's CDR3 is CASSGGNSAATYEQYF. DNA of the CDR3: TGTGCCAGCTCGGGAGGGAATTCCGCCGCGACCTACGAGCAGTACTTC.

V gene TRBV7-9 combines with J gene TRBJ2-2; possibly TRBD2 for D (6 bases). Trimming removed 5 bases from V and 5 bases from J, with 12 bases in between. This CDR3 has 14 amino acids. Germline V CDR1 and CDR2: SEHNR, FQNEAQ (reference sequence). CDR3 in DNA: TGTGCCAGCAGCCCGTCGGGGGTTACCGGGGAGCTGTTTTTT. Protein: CASSPSGVTGELFF.

The CDR3 nucleotides read TGTGCCAGCAGCCAACTGAGCCGGGTCGATTACACAGATACGCAGTATTTT. Translation: CASSQLSRVDYTDTQYF. The chain combines TRBV14 with TRBJ2-3; no definite D call. The CDR3 loop spans 17 amino acids. Germline values: CDR1 SGHDN, CDR2 FVKESK. V was clipped by 2 bases and J by 2 bases, with 17 bases between them.

The V call is TRBV5-6, the J call TRBJ1-1; D is unresolved. The CDR3 runs 13 residues. V lost 2 bases to trimming and J lost 4 bases, with 9 bases between them. Germline-derived CDR1 and CDR2 are SGHDT and YYEEEE. The CDR3 DNA reads TGTGCCAGCAGCTTAATTTCCGTCACTGAAGCTTTCTTT. It translates to CASSLISVTEAFF.

V gene TRBV27 combines with J gene TRBJ2-1, with 10 positions matching TRBD1. Germline trimming cut 2 bases from V and 8 bases from J; bases unmatched to any gene: 6. The CDR3 runs 15 residues. Germline lookup yields CDR1 MNHEY and CDR2 SMNVEV (reference sequence). The CDR3 sequence is CASSLTTGGSDEQFF. CDR3 in DNA: TGTGCCAGCAGTTTAACGACAGGGGGCTCGGATGAGCAGTTCTTC.

The chain carries TRBV6-5 and TRBJ2-5; 10 bases fit TRBD2. This CDR3 is built from 16 residues. Germline values: CDR1 MNHEY, CDR2 SVGAGI. V was pared by 2 bases and J by 6 bases, with 9 bases of the junction left unmatched. CDR3 in DNA: TGTGCCAGCAGTTACGGGGCAGCGGGAGGGCCGAAGACCCAGTACTTC. It translates to CASSYGAAGGPKTQYF.

The V call is TRBV5-5, the J call TRBJ2-1; D unresolved. The germline V gene encodes CDR1 SGHKS and CDR2 YYEKEE (reference sequence). Trimming removed 2 bases from V and 5 bases from J, with 23 bases in between. There are 18 residues in the CDR3. The CDR3 is CASSFFADAPRNHNEQFF. The DNA for the CDR3 is TGTGCCAGCAGCTTTTTTGCCGACGCGCCTCGGAACCACAATGAGCAGTTCTTC. The variable domain in full, with the rest retrieved from reference TRBV5-5 and TRBJ2-1, is DAGVTQSPTHLIKTRGQQVTLRCSPISGHKSVSWYQQVLGQGPQFIFQYYEKEERGRGNFPDRFSARQFPNYSSELNVNALLLGDSALYLCASSFFADAPRNHNEQFFGPGTRLTVL.

The V call is TRBV4-3, the J call TRBJ1-2, with a possible D match to TRBD1 (5 bases). Germline values: CDR1 LGHNA, CDR2 YSLEER. The CDR3 consists of 15 residues. V shed 2 bases and J shed 7 bases, with 17 bases lying between them. DNA for the CDR3: TGCGCCAGCAGCCAATCGCAGGGCCTTGGTGGTGGCTACACCTTC. Translated, it gives CASSQSQGLGGGYTF.

The rearrangement joins TRBV21-1 to TRBJ2-1; the table gives TRBD1 as D, unverified against the DNA. TRBV21-1 is termed a pseudogene. The CDR3 spans 13 residues. CDR3 bases: TGTGCCAGCAGCAATTACAGGGTCAATGAGCAGTTCTTC. Encoded protein: CASSNYRVNEQFF.

V usage is TRBV10-3 and J usage is TRBJ2-1; 10 bases map to TRBD2. The CDR3 loop spans 17 amino acids. Trimming at V came to 0 bases and at J to 1 base, leaving 3 bases not matched to a gene. CDR1 and CDR2 from the germline V gene are ENHRY and SYGVKD. The CDR3 sequence is CAISESHSGRSYNEQFF. CDR3 coding DNA: TGTGCCATCAGTGAGTCACATAGCGGGAGGTCCTACAATGAGCAGTTCTTC.

V is TRBV7-9 and J is TRBJ2-1; TRBD2 matches at 11 bases. Germline trimming cut 5 bases from V and 1 base from J; bases unmatched to any gene: 7. The germline V gene has CDR1 SEHNR and CDR2 FQNEAQ (reference sequence). The CDR3 is 17 residues long. The CDR3 DNA reads as TGTGCCAGCAGCATAATACTAGCGGGAGTTTCCTACAATGAGCAGTTCTTC. This translates into CASSIILAGVSYNEQFF.

This chain joins TRBV4-3 and TRBJ1-1; D possibly corresponds to TRBD1 (5 bases). Germline V lookup: CDR1 LGHNA, CDR2 YSLEER. V lost 4 bases, J lost 0 bases, and 15 bases lay in between. The CDR3 runs to 16 residues. CDR3 DNA sequence: TGCGCCAGCAGCCCAGGTCTAGGGGCTATGAACACTGAAGCTTTCTTT. Encoded protein: CASSPGLGAMNTEAFF.